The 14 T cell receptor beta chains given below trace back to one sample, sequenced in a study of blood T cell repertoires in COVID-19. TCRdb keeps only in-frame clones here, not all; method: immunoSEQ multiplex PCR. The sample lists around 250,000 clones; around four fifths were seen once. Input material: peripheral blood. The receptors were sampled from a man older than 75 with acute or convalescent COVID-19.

The CDR3 DNA reads as TGTGCCAGCAGTTCAAGGACTAGCGGGGGAAACAATGAGCAGTTCTTC. Its protein is CASSSRTSGGNNEQFF. The V gene is TRBV27, the J gene TRBJ2-1; 13 bases match TRBD2. Germline values: CDR1 MNHEY, CDR2 SMNVEV (reference sequence). Trimming at V came to 4 bases and at J to 5 bases, leaving 5 bases not matched to a gene. The CDR3 consists of 16 residues.

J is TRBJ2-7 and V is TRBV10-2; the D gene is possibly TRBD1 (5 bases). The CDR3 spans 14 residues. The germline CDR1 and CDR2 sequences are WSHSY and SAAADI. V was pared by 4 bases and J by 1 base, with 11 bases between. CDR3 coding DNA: TGCGCCAGCAGTGGGAACAGACAGTCCTACGAGCAGTACTTC. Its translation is CASSGNRQSYEQYF.

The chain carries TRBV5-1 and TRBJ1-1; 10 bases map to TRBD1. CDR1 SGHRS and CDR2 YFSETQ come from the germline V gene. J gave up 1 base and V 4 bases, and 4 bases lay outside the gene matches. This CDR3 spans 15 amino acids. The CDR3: CASSPRTGGNTEAFF. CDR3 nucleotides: TGCGCCAGCAGCCCCCGGACAGGGGGGAACACTGAAGCTTTCTTT.

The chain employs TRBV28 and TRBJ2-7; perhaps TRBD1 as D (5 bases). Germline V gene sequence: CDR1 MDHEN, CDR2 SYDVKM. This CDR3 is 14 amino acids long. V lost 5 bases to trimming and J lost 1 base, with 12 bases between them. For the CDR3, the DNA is TGTGCCAGCAGTCCCGGACACCTATCCTACGAGCAGTACTTC. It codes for CASSPGHLSYEQYF.

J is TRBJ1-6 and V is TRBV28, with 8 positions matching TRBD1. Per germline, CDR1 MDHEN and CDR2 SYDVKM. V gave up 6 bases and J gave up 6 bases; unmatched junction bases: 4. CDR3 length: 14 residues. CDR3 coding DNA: TGTGCCAGCAGCACAGGGGGTTCTAATTCACCCCTCCACTTT. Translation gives CASSTGGSNSPLHF.

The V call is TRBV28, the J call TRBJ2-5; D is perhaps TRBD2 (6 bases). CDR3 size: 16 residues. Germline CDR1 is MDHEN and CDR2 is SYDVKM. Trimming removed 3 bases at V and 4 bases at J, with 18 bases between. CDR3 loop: CASSFPGGAGRETQYF. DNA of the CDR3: TGTGCCAGCAGTTTCCCCGGGGGTGCGGGGCGAGAGACCCAGTACTTC.

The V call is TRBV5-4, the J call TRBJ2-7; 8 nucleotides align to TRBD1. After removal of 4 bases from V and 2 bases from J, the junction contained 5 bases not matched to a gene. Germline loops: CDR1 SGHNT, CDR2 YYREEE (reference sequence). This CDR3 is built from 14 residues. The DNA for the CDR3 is TGTGCCAGCAGCCCTAAACAGGGGGCCTACGAGCAGTACTTC. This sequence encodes CASSPKQGAYEQYF.

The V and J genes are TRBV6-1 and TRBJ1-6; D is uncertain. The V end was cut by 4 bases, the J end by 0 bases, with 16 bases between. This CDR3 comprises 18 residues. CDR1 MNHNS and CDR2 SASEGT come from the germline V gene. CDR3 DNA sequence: TGTGCCAGCAGTGCGACGAGCGGTACTTTCTCCTATAATTCACCCCTCCACTTT. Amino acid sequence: CASSATSGTFSYNSPLHF.

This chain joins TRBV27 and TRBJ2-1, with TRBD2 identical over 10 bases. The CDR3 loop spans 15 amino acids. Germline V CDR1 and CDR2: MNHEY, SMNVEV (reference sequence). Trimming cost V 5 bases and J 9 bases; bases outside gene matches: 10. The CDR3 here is CASSPLAGAGGEQFF. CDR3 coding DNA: TGTGCCAGCAGTCCCCTAGCGGGAGCGGGGGGTGAGCAGTTCTTC.

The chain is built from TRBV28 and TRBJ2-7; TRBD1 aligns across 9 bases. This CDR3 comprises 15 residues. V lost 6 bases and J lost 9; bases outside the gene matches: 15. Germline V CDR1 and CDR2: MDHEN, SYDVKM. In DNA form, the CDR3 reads TGTGCCAGCAGCCCAGAGGGACAGGGCTTACGTGGGCAGTACTTC. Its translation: CASSPEGQGLRGQYF.

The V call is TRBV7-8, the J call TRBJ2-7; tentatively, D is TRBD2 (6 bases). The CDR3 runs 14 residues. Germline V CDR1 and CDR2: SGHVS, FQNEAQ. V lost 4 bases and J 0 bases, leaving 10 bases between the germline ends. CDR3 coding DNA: TGTGCCAGCAGCTGGGGGGTGAACTCCTACGAGCAGTACTTC. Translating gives CASSWGVNSYEQYF.

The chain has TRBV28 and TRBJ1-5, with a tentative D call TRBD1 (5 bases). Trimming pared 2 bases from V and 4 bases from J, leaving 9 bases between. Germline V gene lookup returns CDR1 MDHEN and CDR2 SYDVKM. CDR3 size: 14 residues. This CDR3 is CASSLVGQNQPQHF. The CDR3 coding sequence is TGTGCCAGCAGTTTAGTGGGGCAAAATCAGCCCCAGCATTTT. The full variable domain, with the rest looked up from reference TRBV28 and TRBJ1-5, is DVKVTQSSRYLVKRTGEKVFLECVQDMDHENMFWYRQDPGLGLRLIYFSYDVKMKEKGDIPEGYSVSREKKERFSLILESASTNQTSMYLCASSLVGQNQPQHFGDGTRLSIL.

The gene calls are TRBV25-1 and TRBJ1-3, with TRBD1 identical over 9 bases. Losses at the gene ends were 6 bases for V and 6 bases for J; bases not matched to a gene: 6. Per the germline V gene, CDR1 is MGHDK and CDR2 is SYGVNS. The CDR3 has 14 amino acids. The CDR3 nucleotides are TGTGCCAGCAGGACGGGACAGGGCATAAACACCATATATTTT. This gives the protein CASRTGQGINTIYF.

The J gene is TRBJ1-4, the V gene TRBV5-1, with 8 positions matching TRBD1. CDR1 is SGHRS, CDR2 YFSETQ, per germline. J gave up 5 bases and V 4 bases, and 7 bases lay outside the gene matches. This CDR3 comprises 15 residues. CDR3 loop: CASSLGQVKNEKLFF. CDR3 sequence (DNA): TGCGCCAGCAGCCTGGGACAGGTGAAGAATGAAAAACTGTTTTTT.